This TCR beta chain was identified in a study of identical twins. Findings and caveats of the study: Twins shared beta out-of-frame sequences in excess, but this excess was weaker. Insertions were reduced in abundant cord blood beta clonotypes but not in memory repertoires. Out-of-frame alpha sequences shared by twins showed excess low generation probability.

Trimming stripped 5 bases from V and 0 bases from J, with 14 bases between. Germline V gene data show CDR1 as SNHLY and CDR2 as FYNNEI. CDR3 length equals 16 residues. The cDNA had a unique molecular identifier and a template-switch universal primer site. Each CDR3 protein gets one entry after TCRdb re-called the 5' RACE reads with MiXCR. The sample yields 1.5 million to 2 million distinct CDR3 sequences, around a third seen once. Comment on this clonotype: Its specificity is unknown.

V and J are TRBV2 and TRBJ2-1, with a weak D call TRBD2 (6 bases). The material sequenced was cord blood. The receptor was derived from a newborn girl in good health. CDR3 DNA: TGTGCCAGCAGTTTCCTCGGGAGCGGCTCCTACAATGAGCAGTTCTTC. This codes for CASSFLGSGSYNEQFF.